What follows is one T cell receptor beta chain and its context. What this receptor recognizes is not known. No much larger clonotype is one base removed from it; base qualities were not supplied. From cysteine to phenylalanine, the CDR3 is 14 amino acids long. CDR3 DNA only is kept here, 42 bases in frame from base 1. Trimming at the junction amounts to 6 bases on V and 0 bases on J, and the germline ends lie 9 bases apart. The germline V gene provides CDR1 MNHNS and CDR2 SASEGT. The sample comes from a study of shared clonotypes between healthy human individuals (dated by TCRdb to 2019 to 2021). Regarding the study in general: A couple of women and three men aged 18 to 49 years were included in the cohort. For each donor, CD4 naive and CD4 memory were each run on three plates, CD8 naive on two plates, and CD8 memory on one plate. To estimate repertoire size and how much clonotypes are shared between individuals, the study performed deep sequencing of blood TCR repertoires from roughly five healthy adults. Libraries were prepared and TCR repertoires were sequenced by different laboratories using diverse techniques, in order to increase sequencing depth and limit assay-specific biases. Per donor, leukapheresis produced somewhere between about 0.94 and 8.9 billion PBMCs. Results and caveats for the whole study, not just this receptor: Pairwise subsampling led to the expectation that sequencing depth would affect the degree of clonotype sharing among donors. The genetic and exposure-history diversity represented was limited by the small number of donors. Larger estimated clonotype richness was generally found for naive subsets than for memory subsets. Even with the large sequencing depth, rarefaction of the sorted-subset datasets indicated that sequencing was incomplete. Sampling was limited to blood, and TCR repertoires in tissue likely differ from TCR repertoires in blood. Higher generation probabilities were observed for clonotypes shared by all four sorted-subset donors than for non-shared clonotypes. When several donors were compared, the shared fraction of clonotypes was around 5% for naive CD4, less than 4% for naive CD8, roughly 2.5% for memory CD4, and roughly 0.43% for memory CD8.

Donors were healthy HIV-negative adults with no recently reported acute infections or vaccinations. Only Caucasian adults living in Nashville, Tennessee, USA were represented among the donors. Magnetic negative selection was used to enrich CD4+ T cells, after which naive cells were positively selected on CD45RA and the negative fraction became the memory subset. After blood collection by leukapheresis, PBMCs were isolated using Ficoll-Histopaque density gradient centrifugation and then cryopreserved in the vapor phase of liquid nitrogen. Analytical flow cytometry was used to check the purity and quantity of each magnetically sorted T cell population. Genomic DNA was isolated from every sorted fraction and measured by UV absorbance on a Nanodrop 2000c. Using the deep immunoSEQ assay, TCR CDR3 regions were amplified from genomic DNA by multiplex PCR. For each cell subset, the extracted genomic DNA was distributed evenly across all wells of several immunoSEQ 96-well plates, and each plate served as one replicate. For sorted subsets, each replicate PCR was loaded with about 0.2 ug genomic DNA, equivalent to 30,000 or so T cell genomes. The purified libraries were quantified using a Qubit 3.0 fluorometer, sized with a Bioanalyzer 2100, and then quantified again using the KAPA Library Quantification kit. A separate single-read 150-cycle Illumina NextSeq 550 flow cell was used to sequence each immunoSEQ 96-well plate. Regarding the original processing steps: The immunoSEQ output contained only junctional sequences without quality scores, so filtering could not match that applied to full-length reads. To assign V/J genes and CDR3, sequences were annotated using PyIR, a Python wrapper for IgBLAST v1.9, with IMGT germline references. Reads with weak V/J assignments (E-value above 1e-6), missing CDR3, stop codons, out-of-frame junctions, or ambiguous translated residues were removed. A V3J clonotype was defined by an identical inferred V gene, J gene, and CDR3 amino acid sequence. The percentage overlap between two repertoires was calculated by dividing the number of shared unique clonotypes by the size of the smaller repertoire. Three approaches were used to assess repertoire richness: RTK rarefaction, the Chao1 estimator, and Recon v2.1 estimates of unobserved clonotypes. Generation probabilities for all TCRbeta clonotypes obtained by the gDNA method from a handful of donors were computed using OLGA. TCRdb mirrors the immuneACCESS table, restricted to in-frame sequences. Some clones are absent from its copies; in checked studies, under half trace to an unresolved V gene, and the reason for the others is unknown. V and J calls and clone size are those listed in that table; D and trimming were worked out from the DNA. This sample comprises more than 2 million clones, 85% to 95% of them detected only once. The top ten hold 0.13% of the sample.

The sequence came from a man between 18 and 29 years old in good health. Sequencing input: naive CD4+ T cells sorted from blood. The intended sense of this specimen's cell subset or site label: CD45RA+ positively selected. This chain joins TRBV6-1 to TRBJ2-1, with the D segment identity uncertain. The CDR3 corresponds to CASRDSSSYNEQFF. The bases read TGTGCCAGCAGGGATTCGAGCTCCTACAATGAGCAGTTCTTC.